This TCR beta chain is drawn from a study of shared clonotypes between healthy human individuals. Study at large: Donors had three CD4 naive, three CD4 memory, two CD8 naive and one CD8 memory plate apiece.

For every subset, genomic DNA was evenly distributed across several immunoSEQ plates. The protocol was immunoSEQ multiplex PCR, while the TCRdb copy is restricted to in-frame clones and leaves out a portion. This table has about 2.3 million clones, over 85% appearing once. Study outcomes and limitations: Generally, naive subsets (rather than memory subsets) showed larger estimated richness.

As regards this clone: Antigen: not known. One end of the junction does not line up with germline, which may come from a read error.

The CDR3 has 15 residues. CDR1 and CDR2 (germline): SGHNT, YYREEE (reference sequence). Adults of Caucasian background living in Nashville, Tennessee made up all donors. The sequencing sample was made of naive CD4+ T cells from PBMCs. Subset described: CD45RA+ positively selected. The V call is TRBV5-4, the J call TRBJ2-3; D may match TRBD1 or TRBD2 (7 bases each). This sequence originates from a man younger than 30 in good health. Some clones in this sample may be carry-over from other donors' samples. The CDR3 loop is CASSQGGASRDTQYF. CDR3 DNA sequence: TGTGCCAGCAGCCAGGGGGGGGCAAGCAGAGATACGCAGTATTTT.